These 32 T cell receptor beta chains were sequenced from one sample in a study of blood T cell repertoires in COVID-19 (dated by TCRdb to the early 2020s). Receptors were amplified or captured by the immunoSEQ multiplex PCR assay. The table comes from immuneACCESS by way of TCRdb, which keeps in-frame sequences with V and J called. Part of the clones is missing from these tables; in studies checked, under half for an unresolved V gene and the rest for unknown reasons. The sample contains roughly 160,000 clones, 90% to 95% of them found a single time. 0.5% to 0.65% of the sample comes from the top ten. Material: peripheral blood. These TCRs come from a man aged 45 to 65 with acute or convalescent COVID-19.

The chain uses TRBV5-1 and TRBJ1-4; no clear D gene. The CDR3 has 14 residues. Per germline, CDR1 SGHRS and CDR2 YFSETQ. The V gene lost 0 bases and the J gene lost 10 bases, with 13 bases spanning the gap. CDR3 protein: CASSLGNEGGKLFF. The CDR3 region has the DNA TGCGCCAGCAGCTTGGGTAACGAGGGCGGAAAACTGTTTTTT.

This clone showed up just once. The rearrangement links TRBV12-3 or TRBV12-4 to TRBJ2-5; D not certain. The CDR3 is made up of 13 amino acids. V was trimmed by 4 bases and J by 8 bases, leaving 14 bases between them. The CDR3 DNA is TGTGCCAGCAGTTCTACCCGCCCTTCAACCCAGTACTTC. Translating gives CASSSTRPSTQYF.

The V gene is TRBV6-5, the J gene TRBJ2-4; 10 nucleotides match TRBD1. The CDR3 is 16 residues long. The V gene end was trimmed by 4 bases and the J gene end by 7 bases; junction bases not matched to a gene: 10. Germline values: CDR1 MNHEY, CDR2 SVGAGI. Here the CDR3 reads CASSSHTTGQGNIQYF. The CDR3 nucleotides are TGTGCCAGCAGTTCCCATACAACGGGACAGGGGAACATTCAGTACTTC.

The CDR3 region is CASRGGGSGSYEQYV. CDR3 sequence (DNA): TGTGCCAGCAGGGGCGGCGGATCGGGAAGTTACGAGCAGTACGTC. The gene calls are TRBV2 and TRBJ2-7; a weak D match, TRBD2 (5 bases). V was cut by 6 bases and J by 4 bases, with 19 bases left in between. Germline V lookup: CDR1 SNHLY, CDR2 FYNNEI. CDR3 length equals 15 residues.

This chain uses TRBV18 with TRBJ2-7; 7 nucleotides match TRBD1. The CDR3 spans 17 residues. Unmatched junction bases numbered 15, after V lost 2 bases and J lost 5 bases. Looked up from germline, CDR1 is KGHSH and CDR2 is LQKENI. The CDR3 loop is CASSPYRRTGKVDEQYF. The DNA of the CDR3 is TGTGCCAGCTCACCATATCGGCGGACAGGAAAGGTAGACGAGCAGTACTTC.

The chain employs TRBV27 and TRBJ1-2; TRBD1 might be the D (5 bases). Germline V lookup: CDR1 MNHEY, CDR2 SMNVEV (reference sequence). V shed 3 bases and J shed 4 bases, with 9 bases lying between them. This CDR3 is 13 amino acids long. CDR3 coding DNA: TGTGCCAGCAGTTTGGAGGGACGCTATGGCTACACCTTC. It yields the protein CASSLEGRYGYTF.

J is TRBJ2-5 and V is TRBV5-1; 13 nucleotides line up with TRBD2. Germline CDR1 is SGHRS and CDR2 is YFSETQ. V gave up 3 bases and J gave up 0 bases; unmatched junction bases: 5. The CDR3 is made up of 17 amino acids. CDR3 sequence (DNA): TGCGCCAGCAGCTCGGGACTAGCGGGGATGTACCAAGAGACCCAGTACTTC. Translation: CASSSGLAGMYQETQYF.

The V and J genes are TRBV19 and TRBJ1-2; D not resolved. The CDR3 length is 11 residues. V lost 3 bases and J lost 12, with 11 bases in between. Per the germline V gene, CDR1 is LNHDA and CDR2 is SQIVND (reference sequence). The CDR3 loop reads CASSMGLAHTF. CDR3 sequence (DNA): TGTGCCAGTAGTATGGGCCTGGCGCACACCTTC.

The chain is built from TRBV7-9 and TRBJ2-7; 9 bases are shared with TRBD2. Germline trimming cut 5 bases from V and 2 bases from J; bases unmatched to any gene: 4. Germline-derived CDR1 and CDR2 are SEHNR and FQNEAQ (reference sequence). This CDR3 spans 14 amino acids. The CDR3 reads CASSETSGTYEQYF. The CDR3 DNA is TGTGCCAGCAGCGAGACTAGCGGTACCTACGAGCAGTACTTC.

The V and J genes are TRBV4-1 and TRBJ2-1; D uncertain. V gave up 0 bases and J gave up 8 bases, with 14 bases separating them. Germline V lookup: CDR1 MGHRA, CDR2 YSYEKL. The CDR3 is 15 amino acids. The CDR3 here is CASSQDFVPRDEQFF. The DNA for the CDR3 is TGCGCCAGCAGCCAAGATTTTGTTCCCCGCGATGAGCAGTTCTTC.

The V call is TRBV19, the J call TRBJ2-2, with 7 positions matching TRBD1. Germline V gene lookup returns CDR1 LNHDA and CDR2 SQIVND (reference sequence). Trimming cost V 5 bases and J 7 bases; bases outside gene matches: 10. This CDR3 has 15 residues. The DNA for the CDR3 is TGTGCCAGTAGTCCCTCGACAGGGTATATCGGGGAGCTGTTTTTT. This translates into CASSPSTGYIGELFF.

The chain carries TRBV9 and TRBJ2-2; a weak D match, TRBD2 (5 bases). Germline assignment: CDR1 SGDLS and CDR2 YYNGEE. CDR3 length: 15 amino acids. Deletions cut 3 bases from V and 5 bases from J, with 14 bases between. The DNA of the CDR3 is TGTGCCAGCAGCGGAATTGCCCCGGGGACCGGGGAGCTGTTTTTT. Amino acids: CASSGIAPGTGELFF.

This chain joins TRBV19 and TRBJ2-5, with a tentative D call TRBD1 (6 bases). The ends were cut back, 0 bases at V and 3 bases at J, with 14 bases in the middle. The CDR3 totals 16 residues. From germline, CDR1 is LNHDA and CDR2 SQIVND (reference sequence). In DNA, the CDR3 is TGTGCCAGTAGTATAGATAGCTGGGCAGGGGAAGAGACCCAGTACTTC. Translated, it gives CASSIDSWAGEETQYF. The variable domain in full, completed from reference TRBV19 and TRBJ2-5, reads DGGITQSPKYLFRKEGQNVTLSCEQNLNHDAMYWYRQDPGQGLRLIYYSQIVNDFQKGDIAEGYSVSREKKESFPLTVTSAQKNPTAFYLCASSIDSWAGEETQYFGPGTRLLVL.

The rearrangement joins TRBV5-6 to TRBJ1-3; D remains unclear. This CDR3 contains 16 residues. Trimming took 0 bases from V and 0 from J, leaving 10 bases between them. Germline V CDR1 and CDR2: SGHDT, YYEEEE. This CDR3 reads CASSLGSPYSGNTIYF. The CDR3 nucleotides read TGTGCCAGCAGCTTGGGGAGCCCTTACTCTGGAAACACCATATATTTT.

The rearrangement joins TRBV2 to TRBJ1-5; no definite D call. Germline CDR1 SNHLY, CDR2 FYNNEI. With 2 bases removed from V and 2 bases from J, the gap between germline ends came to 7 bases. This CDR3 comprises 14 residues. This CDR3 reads CASSEMSGNQPQHF. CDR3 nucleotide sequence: TGTGCCAGCAGTGAAATGTCAGGCAATCAGCCCCAGCATTTT. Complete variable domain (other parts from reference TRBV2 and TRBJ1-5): EPEVTQTPSHQVTQMGQEVILRCVPISNHLYFYWYRQILGQKVEFLVSFYNNEISEKSEIFDDQFSVERPDGSNFTLKIRSTKLEDSAMYFCASSEMSGNQPQHFGDGTRLSIL.

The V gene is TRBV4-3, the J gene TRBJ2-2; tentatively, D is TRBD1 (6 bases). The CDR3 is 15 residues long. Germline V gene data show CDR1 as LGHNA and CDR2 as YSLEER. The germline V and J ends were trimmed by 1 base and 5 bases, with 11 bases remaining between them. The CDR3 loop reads CASSQGTGHTGELFF. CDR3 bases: TGCGCCAGCAGCCAAGGAACAGGGCATACCGGGGAGCTGTTTTTT.

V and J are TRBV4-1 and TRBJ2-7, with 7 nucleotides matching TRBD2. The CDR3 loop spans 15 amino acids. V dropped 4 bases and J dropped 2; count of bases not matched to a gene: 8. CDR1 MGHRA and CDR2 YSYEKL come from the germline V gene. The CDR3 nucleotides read TGCGCCAGCAGCCTAATTCCGGGGGGACCCTACGAGCAGTACTTC. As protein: CASSLIPGGPYEQYF.

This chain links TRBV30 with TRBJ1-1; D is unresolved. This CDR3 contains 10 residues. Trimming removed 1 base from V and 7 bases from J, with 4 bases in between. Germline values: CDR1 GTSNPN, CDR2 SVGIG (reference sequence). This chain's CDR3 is CAWSAVEAFF. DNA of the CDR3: TGTGCCTGGAGTGCCGTTGAAGCTTTCTTT.

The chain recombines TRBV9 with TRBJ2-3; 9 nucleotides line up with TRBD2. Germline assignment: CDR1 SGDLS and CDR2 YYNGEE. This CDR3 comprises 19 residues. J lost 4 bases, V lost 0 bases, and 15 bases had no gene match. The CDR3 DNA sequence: TGTGCCAGCAGCGTAGCAGGGAGACATAGCGGGAGAATATCAGATACGCAGTATTTT. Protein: CASSVAGRHSGRISDTQYF.

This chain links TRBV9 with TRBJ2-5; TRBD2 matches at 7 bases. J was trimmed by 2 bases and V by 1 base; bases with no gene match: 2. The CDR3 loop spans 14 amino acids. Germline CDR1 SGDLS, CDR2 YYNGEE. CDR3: CASSVSGVQETQYF. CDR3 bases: TGTGCCAGCAGCGTAAGCGGGGTACAAGAGACCCAGTACTTC.

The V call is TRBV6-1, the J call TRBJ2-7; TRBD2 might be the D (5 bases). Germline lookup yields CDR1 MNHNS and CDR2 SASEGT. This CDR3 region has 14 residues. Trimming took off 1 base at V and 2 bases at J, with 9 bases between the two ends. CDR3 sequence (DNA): TGTGCCAGCAGTGAAGTTGGACTCCCCTACGAGCAGTACGTC. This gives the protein CASSEVGLPYEQYV.

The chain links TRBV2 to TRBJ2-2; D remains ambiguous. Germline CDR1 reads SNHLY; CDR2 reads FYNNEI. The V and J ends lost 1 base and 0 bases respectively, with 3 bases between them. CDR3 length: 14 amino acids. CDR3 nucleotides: TGTGCCAGCAGTGAAGGGCCGAACACCGGGGAGCTGTTTTTT. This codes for CASSEGPNTGELFF.

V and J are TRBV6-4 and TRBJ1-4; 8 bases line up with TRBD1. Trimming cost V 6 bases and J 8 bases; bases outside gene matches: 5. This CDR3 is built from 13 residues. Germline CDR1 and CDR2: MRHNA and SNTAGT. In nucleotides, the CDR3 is TGTGCCAGCAGCAGGGGGCTTGGCGAAAAACTGTTTTTT. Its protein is CASSRGLGEKLFF.

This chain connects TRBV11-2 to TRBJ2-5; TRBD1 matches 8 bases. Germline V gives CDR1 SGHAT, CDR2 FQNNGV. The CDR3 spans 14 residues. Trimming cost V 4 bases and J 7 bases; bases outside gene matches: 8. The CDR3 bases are TGTGCCAGCAGCTCGCGACAGGGGCCCGGGACCCAGTACTTC. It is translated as CASSSRQGPGTQYF. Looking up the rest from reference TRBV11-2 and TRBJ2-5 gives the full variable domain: EAGVAQSPRYKIIEKRQSVAFWCNPISGHATLYWYQQILGQGPKLLIQFQNNGVVDDSQLPKDRFSAERLKGVDSTLKIQPAKLEDSAVYLCASSSRQGPGTQYFGPGTRLLVL.

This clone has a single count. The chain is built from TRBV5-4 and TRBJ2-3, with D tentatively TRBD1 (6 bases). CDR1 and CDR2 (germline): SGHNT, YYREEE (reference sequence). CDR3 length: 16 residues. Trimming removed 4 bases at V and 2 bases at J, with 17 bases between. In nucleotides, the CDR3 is TGTGCCAGCAGCGGAACCGGGACATCCTCCACAGATACGCAGTATTTT. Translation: CASSGTGTSSTDTQYF.

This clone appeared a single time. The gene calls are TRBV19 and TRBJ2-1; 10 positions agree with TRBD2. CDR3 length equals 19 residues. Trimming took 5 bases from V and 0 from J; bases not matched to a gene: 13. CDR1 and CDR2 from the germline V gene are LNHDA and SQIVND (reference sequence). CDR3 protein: CASSASTSGRLSSYNEQFF. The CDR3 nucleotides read TGTGCCAGTAGTGCTTCGACTAGCGGGCGTTTAAGCTCCTACAATGAGCAGTTCTTC.

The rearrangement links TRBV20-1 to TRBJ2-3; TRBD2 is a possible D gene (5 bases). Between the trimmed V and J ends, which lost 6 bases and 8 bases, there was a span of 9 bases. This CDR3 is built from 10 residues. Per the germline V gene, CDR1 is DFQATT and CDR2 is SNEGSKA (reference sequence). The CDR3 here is CSAHRGTQYF. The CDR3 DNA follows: TGCAGTGCCCATCGGGGTACGCAGTATTTT.

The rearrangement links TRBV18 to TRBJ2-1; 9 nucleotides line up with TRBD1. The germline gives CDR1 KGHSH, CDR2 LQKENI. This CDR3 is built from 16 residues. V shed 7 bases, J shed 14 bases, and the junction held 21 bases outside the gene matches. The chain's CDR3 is CASLQSTGGGILREFF. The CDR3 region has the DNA TGTGCCAGCTTGCAATCCACAGGGGGCGGAATTTTAAGAGAGTTCTTC.

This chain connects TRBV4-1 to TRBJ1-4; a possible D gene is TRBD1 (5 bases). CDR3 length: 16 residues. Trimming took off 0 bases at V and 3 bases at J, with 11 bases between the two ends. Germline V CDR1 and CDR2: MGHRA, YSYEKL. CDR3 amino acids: CASSQEGGGANEKLFF. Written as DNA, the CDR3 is TGCGCCAGCAGCCAAGAAGGTGGGGGGGCTAATGAAAAACTGTTTTTT.

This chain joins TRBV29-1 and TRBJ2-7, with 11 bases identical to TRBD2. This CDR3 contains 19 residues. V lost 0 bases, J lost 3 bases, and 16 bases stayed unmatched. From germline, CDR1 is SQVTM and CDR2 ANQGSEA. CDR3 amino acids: CSVEDITQLAGVPRYEQYF. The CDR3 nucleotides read TGCAGCGTTGAAGATATCACACAACTAGCGGGAGTCCCCCGCTACGAGCAGTACTTC.

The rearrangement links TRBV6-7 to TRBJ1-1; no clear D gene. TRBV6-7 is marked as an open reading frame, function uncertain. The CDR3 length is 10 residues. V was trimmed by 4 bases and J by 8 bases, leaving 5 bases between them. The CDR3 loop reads CASSFLEAFF. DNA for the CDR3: TGTGCCAGCAGTTTCCTCGAAGCTTTCTTT.

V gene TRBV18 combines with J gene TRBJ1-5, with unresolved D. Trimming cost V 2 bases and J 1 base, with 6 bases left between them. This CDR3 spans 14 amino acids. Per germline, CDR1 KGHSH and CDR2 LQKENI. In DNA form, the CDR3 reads TGTGCCAGCTCACCATCAACAAGCAATCAGCCCCAGCATTTT. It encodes CASSPSTSNQPQHF.